This T cell receptor (beta chain) was documented in a study of blood T cell repertoires in COVID-19. The wider study: The study drew acute and convalescent COVID-19 samples from the United States, Italy and Spain.

In germline, CDR1 is SSHAT, CDR2 FNYEAQ (reference sequence). The CDR3 is 15 amino acids. Produced via immunoSEQ multiplex PCR; TCRdb's table is partial and in-frame only. The sample yields under 300,000 clones, roughly 89% seen once. A note on this clone: A read error may produce the germline difference seen at one junction end.

The receptor's source is a woman aged 40 to 50 who had recovered from COVID-19. This chain joins TRBV7-7 and TRBJ1-3; tentatively, D is TRBD1 (5 bases). The sample taken for sequencing was PBMCs or T cells enriched from blood (not recorded which). The CDR3 nucleotides are TGTGCTAGCAGCTTAGAGGCAGGGCCTGGAAACACCATATATTTT. Its protein product is CASSLEAGPGNTIYF.